The rows below give T cell receptor beta chains drawn from one sample of a study of CD8+ T cells in alopecia areata. The protocol was immunoSEQ multiplex PCR, while the TCRdb copy is restricted to in-frame clones and leaves out a portion. The table shows about 64,000 clones, with 40% to 50% occurring only once. Material: NKG2D-low CD8+ T cells sorted from blood. Receptors originate from a human donor with alopecia areata. The CDR3 runs from the conserved cysteine through the conserved F or W. A D gene is named only where the DNA matches it firmly. Part of the rows lack a size; the others show once, few, many or a class for expanded clones.

J gene	V gene	clone size	D gene	CDR3 DNA	CDR3 protein
TRBJ2-3	TRBV14	few	-	TGTGCCAGCAGCCAAGAGACAGATAGGGATACGCAGTATTTT	CASSQETDRDTQYF
TRBJ2-4	TRBV19	-	-	TGTGCCAGTAGTATGGGGGGCAAAAACATTCAGTACTTC	CASSMGGKNIQYF
TRBJ2-5	TRBV9	few	-	TGTGCCAGCAGCGTAGAGGGCGAGCCGGAGACCCAGTACTTC	CASSVEGEPETQYF
TRBJ2-1	TRBV27	few	-	TGTGCCAGCTGTCCCGACGGGACCTACAATGAGCAGTTCTTC	CASCPDGTYNEQFF
TRBJ2-1	TRBV12-5	-	-	TGTGCTAGTGGTTTGGAGACGACAGGAACACACTACAATGAGCAGTTCTTC	CASGLETTGTHYNEQFF
TRBJ1-5	TRBV13	-	-	TGTGCCAGCAGCTTAGGGGCAGGGTCTAATCAGCCCCAGCATTTT	CASSLGAGSNQPQHF
TRBJ2-5	TRBV2	few	-	TGTGCCAGCCTAGGCAGGGCTGAGACCCAGTACTTC	CASLGRAETQYF
TRBJ2-5	TRBV7-9	few	-	TGTGCCAGCAGCCGGACCACGGGCCAAGAGACCCAGTACTTC	CASSRTTGQETQYF
TRBJ2-3	TRBV4-3	-	-	TGCGCCAGCAGCCAAGATTTTCTAGCCGCAGATACGCAGTATTTT	CASSQDFLAADTQYF
TRBJ2-7	TRBV7-9	few	-	TGTGCCAGCAGCCACCTAGCCTACGAGCAGTACTTC	CASSHLAYEQYF
TRBJ1-2	TRBV29-1	few	-	TGCAGCGTTGAGAAGACCGCGGGCTACACCTTC	CSVEKTAGYTF
TRBJ2-2	TRBV4-3	once	-	TGCGCCAGCAGCCACGCGACTTCCGGGGAGCTGTTTTTT	CASSHATSGELFF